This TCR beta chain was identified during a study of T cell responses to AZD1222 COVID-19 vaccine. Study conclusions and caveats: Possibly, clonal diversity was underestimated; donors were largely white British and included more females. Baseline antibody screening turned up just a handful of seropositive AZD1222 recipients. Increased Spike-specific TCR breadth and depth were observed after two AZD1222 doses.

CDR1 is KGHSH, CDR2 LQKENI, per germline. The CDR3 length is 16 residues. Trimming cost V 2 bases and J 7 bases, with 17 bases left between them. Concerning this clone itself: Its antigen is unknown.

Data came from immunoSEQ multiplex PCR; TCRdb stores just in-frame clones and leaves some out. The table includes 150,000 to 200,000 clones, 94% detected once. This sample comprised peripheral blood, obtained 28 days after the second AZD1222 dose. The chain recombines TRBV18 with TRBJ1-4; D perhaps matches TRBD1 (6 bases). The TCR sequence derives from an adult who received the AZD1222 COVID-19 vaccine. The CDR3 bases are TGTGCCAGCTCACCAACACAGGGTCAGGTTCTTGAAAAACTGTTTTTT. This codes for CASSPTQGQVLEKLFF.